These 31 T cell receptor beta chains came from one sample sequenced in a study of graft-versus-host responses after intestinal transplantation. No antigen is known for these receptors. Profiled with immunoSEQ multiplex PCR; TCRdb holds only in-frame clones, not every one. The sample consists of 100,000 to 110,000 clones, roughly 87% of them appearing once. The sample consisted of unstimulated CD4+ T cells sorted from spleen or lymph node cells, taken before transplant. These receptors were taken from a human donor who was the organ donor for an intestinal transplant.

The chain links TRBV19 to TRBJ1-5; D gene ambiguous. The CDR3 loop spans 14 amino acids. Per the germline V gene, CDR1 is LNHDA and CDR2 is SQIVND (reference sequence). V was trimmed by 3 bases and J by 7 bases, leaving 13 bases between them. This chain's CDR3 is CASSIRQGGQPQHF. The DNA for the CDR3 is TGTGCCAGTAGTATCCGACAAGGCGGACAGCCCCAGCATTTT.

Written as DNA, the CDR3 is TGTGCCACAGAAGGGGACCCAAGGGCCTACAATGAGCAGTTCTTC. As protein: CATEGDPRAYNEQFF. The chain joins TRBV15 to TRBJ2-1; the D call may be TRBD1 or TRBD2 (5 bases each). The CDR3 contains 15 residues. Trimming took 9 bases from V and 2 from J, leaving 17 bases between them. CDR1 and CDR2 from the germline V gene are LNHNV and YYDKDF (reference sequence).

This clone was detected only once. The chain joins TRBV4-1 to TRBJ2-7; 10 bases are a match to TRBD1. V lost 4 bases, J lost 3 bases, and 9 bases stayed unmatched. Germline loops: CDR1 MGHRA, CDR2 YSYEKL. CDR3 length equals 16 residues. CDR3 DNA sequence: TGCGCCAGCAGCCGACACGGGACAGGGGAGGGCTACGAGCAGTACTTC. It encodes CASSRHGTGEGYEQYF.

The chain recombines TRBV30 with TRBJ1-6, with a weak D call TRBD1 (5 bases). Trimming removed 2 bases from V and 7 bases from J, with 18 bases in between. Germline V gene lookup returns CDR1 GTSNPN and CDR2 SVGIG (reference sequence). This CDR3 is 16 amino acids long. The CDR3 DNA sequence: TGTGCCTGGAGTTCCCAACCTTGGGGGGGGAATTCACCCCTCCACTTT. It is translated as CAWSSQPWGGNSPLHF.

The chain combines TRBV5-1 with TRBJ2-1; TRBD1 matches 7 bases. The length of the CDR3 is 16 residues. Germline CDR1 reads SGHRS; CDR2 reads YFSETQ. The junction had 10 bases not matched to a gene; V was cut back by 0 bases and J by 7 bases. CDR3 protein: CASSLGGQVTVNEQFF. CDR3 sequence (DNA): TGCGCCAGCAGCTTGGGAGGACAGGTTACAGTGAATGAGCAGTTCTTC.

The chain combines TRBV28 with TRBJ1-2; D unclear. Trimming shortened V by 5 bases and J by 7 bases, and 8 bases separated the two germline ends. Germline-derived CDR1 and CDR2 are MDHEN and SYDVKM. The CDR3 totals 11 residues. CDR3 nucleotide sequence: TGTGCCAGCAGTGCTGGAGTTGGCTACACCTTC. Its translation: CASSAGVGYTF.

V and J are TRBV19 and TRBJ1-5; D uncertain. Germline-derived CDR1 and CDR2 are LNHDA and SQIVND (reference sequence). There are 17 residues in the CDR3. The V end was cut by 1 base, the J end by 0 bases, with 13 bases between. The DNA for the CDR3 is TGTGCCAGTAGTATAGGGGTGGGCGCTTATAGCAATCAGCCCCAGCATTTT. The encoded protein is CASSIGVGAYSNQPQHF.

This chain connects TRBV27 to TRBJ2-7, with TRBD2 identical over 8 bases. Germline V gene data show CDR1 as MNHEY and CDR2 as SMNVEV (reference sequence). The CDR3 is 13 residues long. V lost 7 bases to trimming and J lost 3 bases; unmatched junction nucleotides: 5. The CDR3 DNA reads as TGTGCCAGCAAGCGCGGGGGGTACTACGAGCAGTACTTC. Its protein product is CASKRGGYYEQYF.

The gene calls are TRBV19 and TRBJ2-2; perhaps TRBD2 as D (6 bases). CDR1 is LNHDA, CDR2 SQIVND, per germline (reference sequence). The germline V and J ends were trimmed by 4 bases and 1 base, with 16 bases remaining between them. This CDR3 spans 17 amino acids. The CDR3 DNA reads as TGTGCCAGTAGTAAGGACCCGAGGAGGGTGAACACCGGGGAGCTGTTTTTT. Protein: CASSKDPRRVNTGELFF.

This clone was found a few times. The chain carries TRBV7-9 and TRBJ1-2; no definite D call. V shed 0 bases and J shed 3 bases, with 8 bases lying between them. Germline V CDR1 and CDR2: SEHNR, FQNEAQ (reference sequence). This CDR3 contains 14 residues. CDR3 sequence reads: CASSLAGIYYGYTF. For the CDR3, the DNA is TGTGCCAGCAGCTTAGCAGGGATCTACTATGGCTACACCTTC.

This chain links TRBV30 with TRBJ1-2; D is unresolved. Trimming pared 4 bases from V and 0 bases from J, leaving 33 bases between. The germline CDR1 and CDR2 sequences are GTSNPN and SVGIG (reference sequence). This CDR3 has 21 amino acids. CDR3 DNA sequence: TGTGCCTGGACTACCCCGGTGGTTGGTGGCGTACCGACCGGAGCTAACTATGGCTACACCTTC. This translates into CAWTTPVVGGVPTGANYGYTF.

The gene calls are TRBV28 and TRBJ1-1; D unresolved. Between the trimmed V and J ends, which lost 6 bases and 4 bases, there was a span of 12 bases. Germline assignment: CDR1 MDHEN and CDR2 SYDVKM. CDR3 size: 13 residues. CDR3 sequence reads: CASSPHKITEAFF. CDR3 sequence (DNA): TGTGCCAGCAGCCCTCATAAGATCACTGAAGCTTTCTTT.

The V and J genes are TRBV18 and TRBJ2-1; no clear D. The CDR3 runs 15 residues. Germline V lookup: CDR1 KGHSH, CDR2 LQKENI. Trimming removed 3 bases at V and 0 bases at J, with 9 bases between. The CDR3: CASSPPGSSYNEQFF. For the CDR3, the DNA is TGTGCCAGCTCACCCCCCGGAAGCTCCTACAATGAGCAGTTCTTC.

The chain uses TRBV6-6 and TRBJ2-7; TRBD1 agrees at 10 bases. This CDR3 comprises 16 residues. V dropped 0 bases and J dropped 5; count of bases not matched to a gene: 7. Germline V gene lookup returns CDR1 MNHNY and CDR2 SVGAGI (reference sequence). The CDR3: CASSYSGIGQGDEQYF. CDR3 DNA: TGTGCCAGCAGTTACTCGGGTATTGGACAGGGGGACGAGCAGTACTTC.

The J gene is TRBJ1-4, the V gene TRBV5-6, with D tentatively TRBD1 (6 bases). V was clipped by 5 bases and J by 5 bases, with 19 bases between them. The CDR3 is made up of 16 amino acids. The germline CDR1 and CDR2 sequences are SGHDT and YYEEEE. CDR3 sequence (DNA): TGTGCCAGCAGATACGAACGGGGGGCAAGAAATGAAAAACTGTTTTTT. Translating gives CASRYERGARNEKLFF.

The chain recombines TRBV28 with TRBJ1-4, with D perhaps TRBD1 (5 bases). V lost 4 bases to trimming and J lost 4 bases, with 13 bases between them. Germline lookup yields CDR1 MDHEN and CDR2 SYDVKM. The CDR3 is made up of 15 amino acids. CDR3 coding DNA: TGTGCCAGCAGTTCGCGGGAGGGGTTTAATGAAAAACTGTTTTTT. This gives the protein CASSSREGFNEKLFF.

This clone was detected a few times. This chain joins TRBV6-1 and TRBJ2-7, with D unclear. This CDR3 comprises 10 residues. V dropped 5 bases and J dropped 3 bases, with 2 bases sitting between them. The V gene's germline CDR1 is MNHNS and CDR2 SASEGT. DNA for the CDR3: TGTGCCAGCAGTTTCTACGAGCAGTACTTC. The encoded protein is CASSFYEQYF.

This chain uses TRBV7-6 with TRBJ2-5; D gene ambiguous. Germline CDR1 reads SGHVS; CDR2 reads FNYEAQ. The CDR3 contains 11 residues. V was trimmed by 5 bases and J by 7 bases, leaving 8 bases between them. The CDR3 bases are TGTGCCAGCAGCATCGGGCTGACCCAGTACTTC. It codes for CASSIGLTQYF.

The chain couples TRBV5-1 to TRBJ2-2; 7 positions agree with TRBD1. This CDR3 has 14 residues. The germline V gene has CDR1 SGHRS and CDR2 YFSETQ. Losses at the gene ends were 2 bases for V and 6 bases for J; bases not matched to a gene: 4. The CDR3: CASSFGQAPGELFF. In nucleotides, the CDR3 is TGCGCCAGCAGCTTCGGACAGGCCCCCGGGGAGCTGTTTTTT.

The chain has TRBV7-8 and TRBJ1-1; 12 nucleotides match TRBD1. CDR1 SGHVS and CDR2 FQNEAQ come from the germline V gene. The CDR3 contains 17 residues. The V gene end was trimmed by 1 base and the J gene end by 4 bases; junction bases not matched to a gene: 7. Written as DNA, the CDR3 is TGTGCCAGCAGCTTAGGGGACAGGGGGCGAAGGGGCACTGAAGCTTTCTTT. Translation gives CASSLGDRGRRGTEAFF.

The chain couples TRBV27 to TRBJ2-7; no reliable D call. Germline V gives CDR1 MNHEY, CDR2 SMNVEV (reference sequence). The length of the CDR3 is 15 residues. Trimming stripped 2 bases from V and 2 bases from J, with 13 bases between. CDR3 amino acids: CASSLSGRPPYEQYF. CDR3 DNA: TGTGCCAGCAGTTTAAGTGGCAGGCCACCCTACGAGCAGTACTTC.

The gene calls are TRBV4-2 and TRBJ2-5; 9 bases align to TRBD2. V lost 3 bases and J lost 4; bases outside the gene matches: 15. The CDR3 runs to 18 residues. The germline V gene encodes CDR1 LGHNA and CDR2 YNFKEQ. CDR3 nucleotide sequence: TGTGCCAGCAGCCATAAACCGGGACCGGGACTAGCTTCAGAGACCCAGTACTTC. Translation: CASSHKPGPGLASETQYF.

V is TRBV5-5 and J is TRBJ2-7; 9 nucleotides match TRBD1. CDR1 is SGHKS and CDR2 is YYEKEE in the germline V gene (reference sequence). This CDR3 is 14 amino acids long. V shed 4 bases, J shed 6 bases, and the junction held 8 bases outside the gene matches. The CDR3 DNA is TGTGCCAGCAGCGTCCGGGACAGGGTTGGCGAGCAGTACTTC. Translating it yields CASSVRDRVGEQYF. Variable domain in full (rest from reference TRBV5-5 and TRBJ2-7): DAGVTQSPTHLIKTRGQQVTLRCSPISGHKSVSWYQQVLGQGPQFIFQYYEKEERGRGNFPDRFSARQFPNYSSELNVNALLLGDSALYLCASSVRDRVGEQYFGPGTRLTVT.

This chain connects TRBV4-2 to TRBJ1-1; the D gene is possibly TRBD1 (6 bases). From germline, CDR1 is LGHNA and CDR2 YNFKEQ. This CDR3 region has 17 residues. Trimming took 5 bases from V and 5 from J, leaving 24 bases between them. Here the CDR3 reads CASSIHLIVDQGTEAFF. DNA for the CDR3: TGTGCCAGCAGCATTCACCTTATAGTTGACCAGGGGACTGAAGCTTTCTTT.

This rearrangement joins TRBV18 to TRBJ1-5, with D hard to call. Germline CDR1 KGHSH, CDR2 LQKENI. This CDR3 region has 13 residues. With 5 bases removed from V and 1 base from J, the gap between germline ends came to 6 bases. CDR3 sequence reads: CASSVASNQPQHF. Here the CDR3 DNA reads TGTGCCAGCTCAGTGGCAAGCAATCAGCCCCAGCATTTT.

The rearrangement uses TRBV10-1 and TRBJ2-1; D unclear. V shed 5 bases and J shed 10 bases, with 12 bases lying between them. The CDR3 length is 12 residues. In germline, CDR1 is WNHNN, CDR2 SYGVQD (reference sequence). CDR3 in DNA: TGCGCCAGCAGTCCTGGGTTGAAGGAGCAGTTCTTC. Its protein product is CASSPGLKEQFF.

This chain uses TRBV19 with TRBJ2-1; D not resolved. The germline gives CDR1 LNHDA, CDR2 SQIVND (reference sequence). Trimming stripped 2 bases from V and 6 bases from J, with 14 bases between. This CDR3 region has 15 residues. CDR3 in amino acids: CASSINPYLTNEQFF. DNA of the CDR3: TGTGCCAGTAGTATAAACCCTTACTTGACCAATGAGCAGTTCTTC. The whole variable domain, remainder taken from reference TRBV19 and TRBJ2-1, is DGGITQSPKYLFRKEGQNVTLSCEQNLNHDAMYWYRQDPGQGLRLIYYSQIVNDFQKGDIAEGYSVSREKKESFPLTVTSAQKNPTAFYLCASSINPYLTNEQFFGPGTRLTVL.

This clone was recorded a few times. This rearrangement joins TRBV19 to TRBJ2-7, with D perhaps TRBD2 (6 bases). The CDR3 length is 14 residues. V lost 5 bases and J lost 2, with 13 bases in between. From germline, CDR1 is LNHDA and CDR2 SQIVND (reference sequence). CDR3 sequence: CASSPRDGAYEQYF. Written as DNA, the CDR3 is TGTGCCAGTAGTCCGCGGGACGGAGCCTACGAGCAGTACTTC.

DNA for the CDR3: TGCAGCTTTAGCGAAACTGGGTACGAGCAGTACTTC. Its translation: CSFSETGYEQYF. This sequence joins TRBV29-1 and TRBJ2-7; tentative D call: TRBD2 (5 bases). The germline V and J ends were trimmed by 8 bases and 4 bases, with 15 bases remaining between them. Germline V gene data show CDR1 as SQVTM and CDR2 as ANQGSEA. The CDR3 extends over 12 amino acids.

This chain joins TRBV18 and TRBJ2-2; D may be TRBD1 (5 bases). Germline-derived CDR1 and CDR2 are KGHSH and LQKENI. Trimming stripped 0 bases from V and 6 bases from J, with 14 bases between. This CDR3 has 16 amino acids. CDR3 sequence (DNA): TGTGCCAGCTCACCACCCTTCGGACAAAGTTCCGGGGAGCTGTTTTTT. This codes for CASSPPFGQSSGELFF. Variable domain in full (rest from reference TRBV18 and TRBJ2-2): NAGVMQNPRHLVRRRGQEARLRCSPMKGHSHVYWYRQLPEEGLKFMVYLQKENIIDESGMPKERFSAEFPKEGPSILRIQQVVRGDSAAYFCASSPPFGQSSGELFFGEGSRLTVL.

CDR3 protein: CASSLGVLGTDTQYF. CDR3 bases: TGTGCCAGCAGCTTAGGGGTTTTGGGCACAGATACGCAGTATTTT. The V gene is TRBV11-2, the J gene TRBJ2-3, with D unclear. Trimming removed 1 base at V and 1 base at J, with 9 bases between. The CDR3 loop spans 15 amino acids. Germline V gene lookup returns CDR1 SGHAT and CDR2 FQNNGV.